Listed here is a single T cell receptor beta chain. TCRdb keeps only in-frame clones here, not all; method: immunoSEQ multiplex PCR. This table has 150,000 to 200,000 clones, more than 90% appearing once. This sample is part of a study of control samples from healthy donors and cancer patients. This CDR3 region has 11 residues. Germline lookup yields CDR1 SGHTA and CDR2 FQGNSA. V lost 0 bases to trimming and J lost 14 bases, with 8 bases between them. The chain is built from TRBV7-2 and TRBJ2-1, with TRBD1 as a possible D gene (6 bases). The source material was blood. This TCR was recovered from a man in his thirties or forties in good health. The CDR3 sequence is CASSLAGAKFF. In DNA, the CDR3 is TGTGCCAGCAGCTTAGCGGGGGCTAAGTTCTTC. Filled out from reference TRBV7-2 and TRBJ2-1, the complete variable domain reads GAGVSQSPSNKVTEKGKDVELRCDPISGHTALYWYRQSLGQGLEFLIYFQGNSAPDKSGLPSDRFSAERTGGSVSTLTIQRTQQEDSAVYLCASSLAGAKFFGPGTRLTVL.